These 11 T cell receptor beta chains were sequenced from one sample in a study of T cells in Graves' hyperthyroidism and ophthalmopathy. The CDR3 regions of TCR beta were amplified from RNA transcripts. The TCR CDR3 first-round RT-PCR relied on the HTBI primer set. TCRdb processed the multiplex PCR reads anew with MiXCR; each CDR3 protein has one entry. The data contain some 490,000 distinct CDR3 sequences, more than 15% of them singletons. The source material was blood. Receptors were obtained from a young woman with Graves' ophthalmopathy.

Ten or more counts support this clonotype. J is TRBJ2-4 and V is TRBV12-3 or TRBV12-4; D is possibly TRBD2 (6 bases). V was clipped by 1 base and J by 6 bases, with 10 bases between them. The CDR3 is 14 residues long. This CDR3 is CASSLGGLRNIQYF. The CDR3 nucleotides read TGTGCCAGCAGTTTAGGGGGACTTCGAAACATTCAGTACTTC.

The gene calls are TRBV27 and TRBJ1-5; 9 positions agree with TRBD1. This CDR3 is built from 15 residues. V shed 2 bases, J shed 5 bases, and the junction held 4 bases outside the gene matches. CDR1 and CDR2 from the germline V gene are MNHEY and SMNVEV (reference sequence). Written as DNA, the CDR3 is TGTGCCAGCAGTTTAATCGGACAGGGGTATCAGCCCCAGCATTTT. This translates into CASSLIGQGYQPQHF.

This clonotype was recorded at least ten times. This rearrangement joins TRBV12-3 or TRBV12-4 to TRBJ2-2, with D maybe TRBD1 (6 bases). V was cut by 8 bases and J by 0 bases, with 10 bases left in between. The CDR3 covers 14 residues. The DNA for the CDR3 is TGTGCCAGCCGACAGGTATCGAACACCGGGGAGCTGTTTTTT. This encodes CASRQVSNTGELFF.

This clonotype appeared many times. The chain carries TRBV3-1 and TRBJ2-2, with no clear D. Trimming removed 3 bases from V and 2 bases from J, with 10 bases in between. Germline CDR1 and CDR2: LGHDT and YNNKEL (reference sequence). The CDR3 spans 15 residues. CDR3 amino acids: CASSHYADNTGELFF. The CDR3 nucleotides read TGTGCCAGCAGCCATTATGCAGACAACACCGGGGAGCTGTTTTTT. Full variable domain (rest looked up from reference TRBV3-1 and TRBJ2-2): DTAVSQTPKYLVTQMGNDKSIKCEQNLGHDTMYWYKQDSKKFLKIMFSYNNKELIINETVPNRFSPKSPDKAHLNLHINSLELGDSAVYFCASSHYADNTGELFFGEGSRLTVL.

This clonotype was detected a few times. The V call is TRBV19, the J call TRBJ2-6, with D possibly being TRBD1 or TRBD2 (5 bases each). The CDR3 is made up of 14 amino acids. V lost 6 bases to trimming and J lost 7 bases, with 13 bases between them. Germline V lookup: CDR1 LNHDA, CDR2 SQIVND (reference sequence). The CDR3 loop reads CASSGDPGANVLTF. In DNA form, the CDR3 reads TGTGCCAGTAGCGGGGACCCCGGCGCCAACGTCCTGACTTTC.

In its sample, this clonotype was seen a few times. V gene TRBV7-3 combines with J gene TRBJ2-1; tentatively, D is TRBD2 (5 bases). Trimming pared 5 bases from V and 3 bases from J, leaving 8 bases between. The germline gives CDR1 SGHTA, CDR2 FQGTGA. The CDR3 has 13 amino acids. CDR3 protein: CASSHRDYNEQFF. The CDR3 nucleotides are TGTGCCAGCAGCCACCGGGACTACAATGAGCAGTTCTTC.

The V and J genes are TRBV3-1 and TRBJ2-5; D call uncertain. Trimming pared 2 bases from V and 4 bases from J, leaving 8 bases between. The germline V gene encodes CDR1 LGHDT and CDR2 YNNKEL (reference sequence). The CDR3 covers 13 residues. CDR3 amino acids: CASSQMQAETQYF. The CDR3 nucleotides are TGTGCCAGCAGCCAAATGCAAGCAGAGACCCAGTACTTC.

This clonotype appeared many times. This chain uses TRBV18 with TRBJ2-7, with D perhaps TRBD1 (6 bases). V was pared by 1 base and J by 2 bases, with 12 bases between. The CDR3 spans 15 residues. Germline CDR1 is KGHSH and CDR2 is LQKENI. CDR3 protein: CASSPLGTRAYEQYF. The CDR3 region has the DNA TGTGCCAGCTCACCACTCGGGACAAGGGCCTACGAGCAGTACTTC.

V and J are TRBV12-3 or TRBV12-4 and TRBJ2-3; perhaps TRBD1 as D (5 bases). The CDR3 spans 15 residues. Between the trimmed V and J ends, which lost 2 bases and 4 bases, there was a span of 13 bases. For the CDR3, the DNA is TGTGCCAGCAGTTTAAGGCAGGGTGGCGCAGATACGCAGTATTTT. Its translation is CASSLRQGGADTQYF.

The rearrangement joins TRBV20-1 to TRBJ1-3, with D hard to call. CDR3 length: 12 amino acids. The germline V and J ends were trimmed by 4 bases and 3 bases, with 7 bases remaining between them. Per germline, CDR1 DFQATT and CDR2 SNEGSKA (reference sequence). The DNA of the CDR3 is TGCAGTGCTACTATCCTTGGAAACACCATATATTTT. This translates into CSATILGNTIYF.

This clonotype was seen repeatedly, ten times or more. V and J are TRBV11-2 and TRBJ2-1, with D unclear. The germline V gene has CDR1 SGHAT and CDR2 FQNNGV. Trimming took off 5 bases at V and 1 base at J, with 24 bases between the two ends. The CDR3 sequence is 19 residues long. DNA for the CDR3: TGTGCCAGCAGCCGATTACGGCAGTGGCCCCTCTGGTCCTACAATGAGCAGTTCTTC. Translated: CASSRLRQWPLWSYNEQFF.